This T cell receptor beta chain was identified in a study of early T cells in non-severe SARS-CoV-2 infection. Study overall: Sequencing targeted bulk RNA from unsorted whole blood, leaving chains unpaired.

This clonotype is medium-sized in the sample. The library protocol tagged individual cDNA molecules with unique molecular identifiers. TCRdb redid the calling of the 5' RACE reads with MiXCR, one entry per CDR3 protein. The table records 50,000 to 70,000 distinct CDR3 sequences, 8% to 9% of them present only once. Per germline, CDR1 SGHTA and CDR2 FQGNSA. Germline trimming cut 5 bases from V and 8 bases from J; bases unmatched to any gene: 13. The CDR3 loop spans 16 amino acids. The chain combines TRBV7-2 with TRBJ1-4; 8 bases match TRBD1. The clonotype comes from an adult who was a healthcare worker with PCR-confirmed SARS-CoV-2 infection or an uninfected control (not recorded which). The specimen was whole blood. In DNA, the CDR3 is TGTGCCAGCAGCGCACACCCAGGGACAGGATTAGAAAAACTGTTTTTT. This gives the protein CASSAHPGTGLEKLFF. Full variable domain (remainder filled in from reference TRBV7-2 and TRBJ1-4): GAGVSQSPSNKVTEKGKDVELRCDPISGHTALYWYRQSLGQGLEFLIYFQGNSAPDKSGLPSDRFSAERTGGSVSTLTIQRTQQEDSAVYLCASSAHPGTGLEKLFFGSGTQLSVL.